The entry below gives a single T cell receptor beta chain sequence along with its context. This entry belongs to a study of blood T cell repertoires in COVID-19. Study-wide background: PBMCs, B-cell-depleted T cells, or T cells provided the cDNA or gDNA that made up the material.

Using immunoSEQ multiplex PCR, the repertoire was profiled, and TCRdb retains in-frame clones only, with some absent. The data contain about 160,000 clones, approximately 87% of them singletons. The ends lost 4 bases at V and 1 base at J; junction bases unmatched: 9. The CDR3 is 17 residues long. Germline V gives CDR1 KGHDR, CDR2 SFDVKD. The chain carries TRBV24-1 and TRBJ1-1, with 9 bases fitting TRBD1. Sequencing was done on a sample of peripheral blood. This clonotype originated in a woman in her 70s with COVID-19, enrolled during active disease. The chain's CDR3 is CATSDPGRTGANTEAFF. The CDR3 DNA is TGTGCCACCAGTGACCCAGGACGGACAGGGGCGAACACTGAAGCTTTCTTT.